Below are 18 T cell receptor beta chains sequenced from a single sample in a study of shared clonotypes between healthy human individuals. Sequencing was performed with immunoSEQ multiplex PCR; in TCRdb, only in-frame clones are kept and a portion is missing. The sample lists 980,000 or so clones, around 80% occurring once. The sample taken for sequencing was memory CD4+ T cells sorted from blood. Subset reported: CD45RA-negative fraction. The receptors shown here come from a man between 18 and 29 years old in good health.

Comments on this clone: The identical CDR3 is also encoded by other nucleotide sequences in the sample. The chain joins TRBV11-2 to TRBJ2-7; 7 bases are shared with TRBD2. The CDR3 sequence is 14 residues long. The trim removed 4 bases at V and 3 bases at J, leaving 6 bases unmatched. CDR1 SGHAT and CDR2 FQNNGV come from the germline V gene. The CDR3 DNA follows: TGTGCCAGCAGCTCCTCCGGGGGGTACTACGAGCAGTACTTC. As protein: CASSSSGGYYEQYF.

This chain joins TRBV5-6 and TRBJ1-1, with TRBD1 as a possible D gene (5 bases). Germline CDR1 is SGHDT and CDR2 is YYEEEE. This CDR3 is 14 amino acids long. V lost 1 base, J lost 3 bases, and 10 bases lay in between. Here the CDR3 reads CASSLFMGDTEAFF. As DNA, the CDR3 is TGTGCCAGCAGCTTGTTCATGGGGGACACTGAAGCTTTCTTT. Filled out from reference TRBV5-6 and TRBJ1-1, the complete variable domain reads DAGVTQSPTHLIKTRGQQVTLRCSPKSGHDTVSWYQQALGQGPQFIFQYYEEEERQRGNFPDRFSGHQFPNYSSELNVNALLLGDSALYLCASSLFMGDTEAFFGQGTRLTVV.

As concerns this clone: The same CDR3 also results from other DNA sequences found in this sample. The chain uses TRBV19 and TRBJ2-6, with 7 bases aligning to TRBD1. V was clipped by 5 bases and J by 2 bases; unmatched bases: 3. Germline CDR1 LNHDA, CDR2 SQIVND (reference sequence). The CDR3 length is 15 residues. For the CDR3, the DNA is TGTGCCAGTAGTTCCGACAGGGCTGGGGCCAACGTCCTGACTTTC. Translation: CASSSDRAGANVLTF. Supplemented by reference TRBV19 and TRBJ2-6, the full variable domain reads DGGITQSPKYLFRKEGQNVTLSCEQNLNHDAMYWYRQDPGQGLRLIYYSQIVNDFQKGDIAEGYSVSREKKESFPLTVTSAQKNPTAFYLCASSSDRAGANVLTFGAGSRLTVL.

A few counts support this clone. The genes are TRBV6-1 and TRBJ2-1; no clear D gene. V was pared by 7 bases and J by 9 bases, with 19 bases between. CDR1 MNHNS and CDR2 SASEGT come from the germline V gene. The CDR3 is made up of 14 amino acids. The CDR3 nucleotides read TGTGCCAGCATGAAAGAGACGGGTAATGGTGAGCAGTTCTTC. Amino acid sequence: CASMKETGNGEQFF.

The chain carries TRBV5-4 and TRBJ2-7; D possibly corresponds to TRBD1 (5 bases). The CDR3 spans 13 residues. The V gene's germline CDR1 is SGHNT and CDR2 YYREEE (reference sequence). Trimming pared 4 bases from V and 3 bases from J, leaving 11 bases between. CDR3 bases: TGTGCCAGCAGCCTGGACACGCACTACGAGCAGTACTTC. As protein: CASSLDTHYEQYF.

The rearrangement links TRBV6-1 to TRBJ1-1, with TRBD1 as a possible D gene (6 bases). The V gene's germline CDR1 is MNHNS and CDR2 SASEGT. The germline V and J ends were trimmed by 6 bases and 6 bases, with 14 bases remaining between them. CDR3 size: 13 residues. CDR3 DNA sequence: TGTGCCAGCAGGATACAGGGTAAGCCTGAAGCTTTCTTT. The encoded protein is CASRIQGKPEAFF.

In its sample, this clone was seen once. V is TRBV11-2 and J is TRBJ2-6, with TRBD1 identical over 11 bases. V was clipped by 0 bases and J by 2 bases; unmatched bases: 6. The CDR3 has 19 residues. Germline-derived CDR1 and CDR2 are SGHAT and FQNNGV. The CDR3 DNA reads TGTGCCAGCAGCTTAGATCTGTGGACAGGGGGCGCTGGGGCCAACGTCCTGACTTTC. Protein product: CASSLDLWTGGAGANVLTF.

The CDR3 region is CASSQDGTFKETQYF. The CDR3 DNA is TGCGCCAGCAGCCAAGACGGGACTTTCAAAGAGACCCAGTACTTC. The V and J genes are TRBV4-1 and TRBJ2-5; the D gene is possibly TRBD2 (6 bases). This CDR3 has 15 residues. Germline CDR1 MGHRA, CDR2 YSYEKL. V was shortened by 0 bases and J by 3 bases, with 11 bases between the two germline ends.

The J gene is TRBJ1-1, the V gene TRBV28; weak D call: TRBD1 (5 bases). This CDR3 has 13 residues. CDR1 and CDR2 from the germline V gene are MDHEN and SYDVKM. V dropped 6 bases and J dropped 8 bases, with 16 bases sitting between them. DNA for the CDR3: TGTGCCAGCAGCCTAGATACAGGTATCGAAGCTTTCTTT. Its protein is CASSLDTGIEAFF.

This clone was recorded once. The chain has TRBV10-1 and TRBJ1-4; TRBD1 aligns across 7 bases. V was clipped by 4 bases and J by 9 bases; unmatched bases: 11. There are 15 residues in the CDR3. The V gene's germline CDR1 is WNHNN and CDR2 SYGVQD (reference sequence). For the CDR3, the DNA is TGCGCCAGCAGTGGTGGACAGGATGAGAGGAAAAAACTGTTTTTT. Translation gives CASSGGQDERKKLFF.

The rearrangement links TRBV19 to TRBJ1-1; 7 bases match TRBD1. J gave up 0 bases and V 7 bases, and 8 bases lay outside the gene matches. Germline V gene lookup returns CDR1 LNHDA and CDR2 SQIVND (reference sequence). The CDR3 loop spans 15 amino acids. CDR3 region: CASNTGEAMNTEAFF. In DNA, the CDR3 is TGTGCCAGTAATACAGGGGAAGCAATGAACACTGAAGCTTTCTTT.

The chain combines TRBV30 with TRBJ2-7; 10 bases fit TRBD1. Germline V gene data show CDR1 as GTSNPN and CDR2 as SVGIG (reference sequence). There are 14 residues in the CDR3. Losses at the gene ends were 5 bases for V and 6 bases for J; bases not matched to a gene: 10. This CDR3 is CAWYPDRGPGEQYF. For the CDR3, the DNA is TGTGCCTGGTACCCCGACAGGGGGCCGGGCGAGCAGTACTTC.

This clone was observed a single time. Additional DNA sequences in this sample encode the identical CDR3. The chain combines TRBV6-5 with TRBJ1-1; TRBD1 matches at 7 bases. The CDR3 contains 14 residues. After removal of 2 bases from V and 2 bases from J, the junction contained 2 bases not matched to a gene. CDR1 is MNHEY and CDR2 is SVGAGI in the germline V gene. The DNA for the CDR3 is TGTGCCAGCAGTTACAGGGGGCAAAACACTGAAGCTTTCTTT. As protein: CASSYRGQNTEAFF.

J is TRBJ2-3 and V is TRBV14; tentative D call: TRBD2 (6 bases). The germline V gene encodes CDR1 SGHDN and CDR2 FVKESK. The CDR3 length is 18 residues. V dropped 0 bases and J dropped 5 bases, with 21 bases sitting between them. In DNA form, the CDR3 reads TGTGCCAGCAGCCAAGAAACCCAACTAGGAGGGGTCAGAGATACGCAGTATTTT. Translating it yields CASSQETQLGGVRDTQYF.

The genes are TRBV18 and TRBJ2-3; 9 nucleotides line up with TRBD2. The J segment lost 3 bases and the V segment lost 3 bases, leaving 7 bases of the junction unmatched. Germline CDR1 is KGHSH and CDR2 is LQKENI. CDR3 length: 16 amino acids. DNA of the CDR3: TGTGCCAGCTCACCTACGGGACTAGCTTTAACAGATACGCAGTATTTT. It yields the protein CASSPTGLALTDTQYF.

This clone appeared a few times. V usage is TRBV30 and J usage is TRBJ2-2; TRBD2 matches 11 bases. Germline V gene data show CDR1 as GTSNPN and CDR2 as SVGIG (reference sequence). Trimming cost V 0 bases and J 0 bases; bases outside gene matches: 6. The CDR3 length is 18 residues. The CDR3 sequence is CAWSVRTSGPSNTGELFF. CDR3 DNA sequence: TGTGCCTGGAGTGTACGGACTAGCGGGCCCTCGAACACCGGGGAGCTGTTTTTT.

This clone was seen at least ten times. The V gene is TRBV21-1, the J gene TRBJ1-5; the table calls TRBD1, which could not be checked here. TRBV21-1 is a pseudogene. This CDR3 is 20 amino acids long. CDR3 DNA sequence: TGTGCCAGCAGCAAAGAGGACTTGGGGACAGGGTGGAACAATGATCAGCCCCAGCATTTT. Its protein is CASSKEDLGTGWNNDQPQHF.

This sequence joins TRBV7-9 and TRBJ2-2, with TRBD2 as a possible D gene (5 bases). V gave up 5 bases and J gave up 6 bases, with 13 bases separating them. Germline V CDR1 and CDR2: SEHNR, FQNEAQ (reference sequence). This CDR3 is built from 14 residues. The CDR3 sequence is CASSETTVPGELFF. The CDR3 DNA follows: TGTGCCAGCAGCGAGACTACCGTCCCCGGGGAGCTGTTTTTT.